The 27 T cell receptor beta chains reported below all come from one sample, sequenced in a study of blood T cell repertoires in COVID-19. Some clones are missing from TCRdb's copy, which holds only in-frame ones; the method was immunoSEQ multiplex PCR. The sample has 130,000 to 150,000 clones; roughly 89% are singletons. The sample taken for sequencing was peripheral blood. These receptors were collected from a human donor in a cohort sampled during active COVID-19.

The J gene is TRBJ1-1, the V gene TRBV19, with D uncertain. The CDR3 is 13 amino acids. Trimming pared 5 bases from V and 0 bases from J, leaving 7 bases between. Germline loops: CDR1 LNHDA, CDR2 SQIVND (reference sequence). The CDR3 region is CASSLSVNTEAFF. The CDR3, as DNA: TGTGCCAGTAGTTTGTCCGTGAACACTGAAGCTTTCTTT.

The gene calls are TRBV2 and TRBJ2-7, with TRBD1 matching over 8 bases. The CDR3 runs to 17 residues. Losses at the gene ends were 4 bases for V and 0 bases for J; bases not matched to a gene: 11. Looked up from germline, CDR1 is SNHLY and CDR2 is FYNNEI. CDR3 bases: TGTGCCAGCAGTGGGACAGGGACCGCGCGGGGCTCCTACGAGCAGTACTTC. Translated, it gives CASSGTGTARGSYEQYF.

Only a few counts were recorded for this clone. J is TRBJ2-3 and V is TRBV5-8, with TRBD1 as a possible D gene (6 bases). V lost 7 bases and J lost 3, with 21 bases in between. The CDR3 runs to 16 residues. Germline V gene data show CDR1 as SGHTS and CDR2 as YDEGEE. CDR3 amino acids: CASASGRQAITDTQYF. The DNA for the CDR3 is TGTGCCAGCGCCTCGGGCCGACAGGCAATAACAGATACGCAGTATTTT. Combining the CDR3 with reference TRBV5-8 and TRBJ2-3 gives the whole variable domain EAGVTQSPTHLIKTRGQQATLRCSPISGHTSVYWYQQALGLGLQFLLWYDEGEERNRGNFPPRFSGRQFPNYSSELNVNALELEDSALYLCASASGRQAITDTQYFGPGTRLTVL.

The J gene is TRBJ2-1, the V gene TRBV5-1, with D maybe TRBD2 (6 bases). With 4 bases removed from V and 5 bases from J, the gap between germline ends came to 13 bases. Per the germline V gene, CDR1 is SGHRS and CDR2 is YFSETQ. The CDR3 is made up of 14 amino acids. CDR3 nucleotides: TGCGCCAGCAGCCGGACGGGGGACGACAATGAGCAGTTCTTC. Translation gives CASSRTGDDNEQFF.

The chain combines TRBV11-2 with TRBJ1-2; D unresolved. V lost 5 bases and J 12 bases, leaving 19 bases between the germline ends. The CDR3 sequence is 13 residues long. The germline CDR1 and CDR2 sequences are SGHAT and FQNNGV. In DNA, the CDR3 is TGTGCCAGCAGCGGTAATGTTCTGGAGGGTAACACCTTC. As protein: CASSGNVLEGNTF. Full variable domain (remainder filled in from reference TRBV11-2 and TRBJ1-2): EAGVAQSPRYKIIEKRQSVAFWCNPISGHATLYWYQQILGQGPKLLIQFQNNGVVDDSQLPKDRFSAERLKGVDSTLKIQPAKLEDSAVYLCASSGNVLEGNTFGSGTRLTVV.

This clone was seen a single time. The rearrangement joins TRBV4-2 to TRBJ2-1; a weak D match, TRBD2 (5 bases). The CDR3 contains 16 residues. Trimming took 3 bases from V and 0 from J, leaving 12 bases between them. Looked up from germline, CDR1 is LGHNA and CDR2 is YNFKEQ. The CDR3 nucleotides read TGTGCCAGCAGCCAGCCATCGGGGAGCTCCTACAATGAGCAGTTCTTC. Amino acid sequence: CASSQPSGSSYNEQFF.

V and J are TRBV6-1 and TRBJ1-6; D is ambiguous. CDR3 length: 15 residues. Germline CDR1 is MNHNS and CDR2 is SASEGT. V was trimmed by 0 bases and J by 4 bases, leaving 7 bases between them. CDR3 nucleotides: TGTGCCAGCAGTGAAGCAGGGAGTTATAATTCACCCCTCCACTTT. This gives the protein CASSEAGSYNSPLHF.

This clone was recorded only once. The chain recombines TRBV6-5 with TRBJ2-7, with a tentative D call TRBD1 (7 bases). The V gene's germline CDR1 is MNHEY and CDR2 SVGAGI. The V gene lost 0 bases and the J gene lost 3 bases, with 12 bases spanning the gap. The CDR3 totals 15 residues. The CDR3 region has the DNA TGTGCCAGCAGTTACTCCTATCAGGGGGGCTACGAGCAGTACTTC. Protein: CASSYSYQGGYEQYF.

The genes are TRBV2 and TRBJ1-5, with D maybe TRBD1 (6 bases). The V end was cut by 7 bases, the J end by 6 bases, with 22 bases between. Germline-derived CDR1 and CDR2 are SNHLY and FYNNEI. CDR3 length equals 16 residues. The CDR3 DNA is TGTGCCAGCACCCCCCAGGGGACATCCCGAGGTCAGCCCCAGCATTTT. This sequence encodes CASTPQGTSRGQPQHF.

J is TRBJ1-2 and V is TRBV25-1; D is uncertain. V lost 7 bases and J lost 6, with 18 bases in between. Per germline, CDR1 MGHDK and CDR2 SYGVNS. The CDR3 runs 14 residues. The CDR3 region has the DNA TGTGCCAGCATAGGTTCAGGATACGTGGATGGCTACACCTTC. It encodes CASIGSGYVDGYTF.

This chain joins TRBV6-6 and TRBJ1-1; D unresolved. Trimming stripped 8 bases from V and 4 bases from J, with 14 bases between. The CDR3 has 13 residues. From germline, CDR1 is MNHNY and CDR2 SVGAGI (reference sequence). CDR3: CASRRELGTEAFF. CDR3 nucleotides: TGTGCCAGCCGACGGGAGTTAGGCACTGAAGCTTTCTTT.

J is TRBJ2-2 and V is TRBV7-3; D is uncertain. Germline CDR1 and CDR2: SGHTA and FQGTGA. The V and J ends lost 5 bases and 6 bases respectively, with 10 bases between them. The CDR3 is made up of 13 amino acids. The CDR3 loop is CASSPLRPGELFF. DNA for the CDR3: TGTGCCAGCAGCCCCTTGAGGCCCGGGGAGCTGTTTTTT.

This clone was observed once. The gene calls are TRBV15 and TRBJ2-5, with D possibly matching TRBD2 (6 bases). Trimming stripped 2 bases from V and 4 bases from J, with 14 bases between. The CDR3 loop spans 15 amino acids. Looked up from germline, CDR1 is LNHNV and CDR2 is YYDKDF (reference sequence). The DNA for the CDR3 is TGTGCCACCAGCAGAAGGAGGGAAGGCATAGAGACCCAGTACTTC. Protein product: CATSRRREGIETQYF.

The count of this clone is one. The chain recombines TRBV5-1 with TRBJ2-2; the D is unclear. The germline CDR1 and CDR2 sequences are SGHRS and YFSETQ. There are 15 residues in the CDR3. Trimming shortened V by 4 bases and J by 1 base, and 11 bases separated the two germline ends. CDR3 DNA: TGCGCCAGCAGCGCCGAACGACAGAACACCGGGGAGCTGTTTTTT. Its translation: CASSAERQNTGELFF.

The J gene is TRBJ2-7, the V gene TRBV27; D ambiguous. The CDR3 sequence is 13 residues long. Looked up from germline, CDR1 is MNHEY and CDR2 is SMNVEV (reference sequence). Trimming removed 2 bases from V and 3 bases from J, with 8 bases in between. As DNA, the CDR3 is TGTGCCAGCAGTTTACAGTCCCGCTACGAGCAGTACTTC. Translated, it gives CASSLQSRYEQYF.

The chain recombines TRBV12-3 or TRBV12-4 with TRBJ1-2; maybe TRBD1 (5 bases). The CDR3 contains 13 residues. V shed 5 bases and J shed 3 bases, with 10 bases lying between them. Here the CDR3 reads CASSVGGYYGYTF. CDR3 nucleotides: TGTGCCAGCAGTGTGGGGGGGTACTATGGCTACACCTTC.

CDR3 in amino acids: CTSSPGLAGESDTQYF. Here the CDR3 DNA reads TGCACCAGCAGCCCGGGACTAGCGGGGGAGTCAGATACGCAGTATTTT. The chain employs TRBV1 and TRBJ2-3; TRBD2 is the table's D call, not checked against the DNA. TRBV1 is assigned pseudogene status. The CDR3 is made up of 16 amino acids.

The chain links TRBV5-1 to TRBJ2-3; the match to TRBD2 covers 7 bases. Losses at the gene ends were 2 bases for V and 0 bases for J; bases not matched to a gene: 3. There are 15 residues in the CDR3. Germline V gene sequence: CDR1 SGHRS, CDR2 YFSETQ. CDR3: CASSFQRGSTDTQYF. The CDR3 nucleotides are TGCGCCAGCAGCTTTCAGCGGGGTAGCACAGATACGCAGTATTTT.

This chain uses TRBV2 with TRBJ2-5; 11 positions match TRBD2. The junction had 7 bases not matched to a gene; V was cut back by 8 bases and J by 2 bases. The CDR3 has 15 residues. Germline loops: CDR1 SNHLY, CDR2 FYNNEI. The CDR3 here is CASSPGTSGQETQYF. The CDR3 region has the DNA TGTGCCAGCTCCCCGGGGACTAGCGGACAAGAGACCCAGTACTTC.

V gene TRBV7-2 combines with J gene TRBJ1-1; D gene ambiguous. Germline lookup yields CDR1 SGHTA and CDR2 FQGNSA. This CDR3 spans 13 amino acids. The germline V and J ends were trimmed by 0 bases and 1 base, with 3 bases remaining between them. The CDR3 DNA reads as TGTGCCAGCAGCTTAGCCCGGAACACTGAAGCTTTCTTT. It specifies CASSLARNTEAFF. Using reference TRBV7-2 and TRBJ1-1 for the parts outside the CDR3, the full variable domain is GAGVSQSPSNKVTEKGKDVELRCDPISGHTALYWYRQSLGQGLEFLIYFQGNSAPDKSGLPSDRFSAERTGGSVSTLTIQRTQQEDSAVYLCASSLARNTEAFFGQGTRLTVV.

The CDR3 bases are TGTGCCAGCAGCCCGGGACAGTACCAAGAGACCCAGTACTTC. Translating gives CASSPGQYQETQYF. The V gene is TRBV7-2, the J gene TRBJ2-5; 7 nucleotides agree with TRBD1. The CDR3 length is 14 residues. Germline V CDR1 and CDR2: SGHTA, FQGNSA. V lost 5 bases to trimming and J lost 0 bases; unmatched junction nucleotides: 3. The full variable domain, rest sourced from reference TRBV7-2 and TRBJ2-5, is GAGVSQSPSNKVTEKGKDVELRCDPISGHTALYWYRQSLGQGLEFLIYFQGNSAPDKSGLPSDRFSAERTGGSVSTLTIQRTQQEDSAVYLCASSPGQYQETQYFGPGTRLLVL.

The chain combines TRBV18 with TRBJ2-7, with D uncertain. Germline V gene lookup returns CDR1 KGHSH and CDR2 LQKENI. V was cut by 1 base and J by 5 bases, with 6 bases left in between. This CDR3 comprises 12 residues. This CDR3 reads CASSPRPDEQYF. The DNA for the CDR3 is TGTGCCAGCTCACCACGGCCAGACGAGCAGTACTTC.

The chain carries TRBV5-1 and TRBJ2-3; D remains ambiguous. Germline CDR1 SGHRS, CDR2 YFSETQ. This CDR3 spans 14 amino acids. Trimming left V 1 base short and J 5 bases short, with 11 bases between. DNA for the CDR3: TGCGCCAGCAGCTTGCAAAGCTCTATAGATACGCAGTATTTT. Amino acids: CASSLQSSIDTQYF. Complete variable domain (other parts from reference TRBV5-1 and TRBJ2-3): KAGVTQTPRYLIKTRGQQVTLSCSPISGHRSVSWYQQTPGQGLQFLFEYFSETQRNKGNFPGRFSGRQFSNSRSEMNVSTLELGDSALYLCASSLQSSIDTQYFGPGTRLTVL.

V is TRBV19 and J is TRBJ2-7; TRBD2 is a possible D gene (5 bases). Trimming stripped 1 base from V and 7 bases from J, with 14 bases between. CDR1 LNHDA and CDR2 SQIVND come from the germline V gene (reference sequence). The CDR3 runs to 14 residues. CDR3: CASSIGAGSGEQYF. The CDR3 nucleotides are TGTGCCAGTAGTATAGGGGCGGGCTCGGGGGAGCAGTACTTC.

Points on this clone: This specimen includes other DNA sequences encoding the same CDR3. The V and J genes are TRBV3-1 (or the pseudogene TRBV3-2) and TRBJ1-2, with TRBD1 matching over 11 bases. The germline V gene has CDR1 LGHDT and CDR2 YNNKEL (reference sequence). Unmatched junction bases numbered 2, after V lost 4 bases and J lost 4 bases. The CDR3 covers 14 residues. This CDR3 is CASSPGTGGYGYTF. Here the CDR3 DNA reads TGTGCCAGCAGCCCAGGGACAGGGGGCTATGGCTACACCTTC.

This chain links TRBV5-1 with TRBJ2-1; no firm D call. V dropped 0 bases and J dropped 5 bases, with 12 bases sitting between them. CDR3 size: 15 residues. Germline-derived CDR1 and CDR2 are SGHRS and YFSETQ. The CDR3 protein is CASSLGLVYDNEQFF. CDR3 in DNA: TGCGCCAGCAGCTTGGGGCTAGTATACGACAATGAGCAGTTCTTC. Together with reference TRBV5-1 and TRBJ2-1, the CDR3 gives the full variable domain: KAGVTQTPRYLIKTRGQQVTLSCSPISGHRSVSWYQQTPGQGLQFLFEYFSETQRNKGNFPGRFSGRQFSNSRSEMNVSTLELGDSALYLCASSLGLVYDNEQFFGPGTRLTVL.

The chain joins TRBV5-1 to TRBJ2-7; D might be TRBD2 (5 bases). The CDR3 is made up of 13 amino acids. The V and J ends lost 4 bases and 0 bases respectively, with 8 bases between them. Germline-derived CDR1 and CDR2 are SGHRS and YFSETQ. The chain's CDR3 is CASSRGSSYEQYF. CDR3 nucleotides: TGCGCCAGCAGCCGAGGGAGCTCCTACGAGCAGTACTTC. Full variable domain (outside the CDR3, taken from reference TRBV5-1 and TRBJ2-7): KAGVTQTPRYLIKTRGQQVTLSCSPISGHRSVSWYQQTPGQGLQFLFEYFSETQRNKGNFPGRFSGRQFSNSRSEMNVSTLELGDSALYLCASSRGSSYEQYFGPGTRLTVT.